This TCR beta chain was sequenced for a study of beta chain features in type 1 diabetes. Each sorted fraction was over 95% pure. V lost 0 bases and J lost 7, with 12 bases in between. Germline-derived CDR1 and CDR2 are GTSNPN and SVGIG (reference sequence). This CDR3 comprises 13 residues. This clone appeared a few times. The antigen is unknown. Expressed TCRB transcripts were sequenced, since all the RNA that had been isolated was reverse transcribed. The table came from immunoSEQ multiplex PCR; TCRdb's copy has only in-frame clones and leaves some out. The table has over 150,000 clones, about 13% seen once; the top ten hold 0.62%. Study-level findings and limits: Reads derived from cDNA could over-represent cells showing high TCR expression. Whether TCRB rearrangement is influenced by HLA type went unresolved here.

The sequence was collected from a woman between 18 and 30 years old in good health. Sample: central memory CD4+ T cells from blood. The genes are TRBV30 and TRBJ1-1; TRBD1 is a possible D gene (5 bases). The chain's CDR3 is CAWSVRRDGEAFF. The CDR3, as DNA: TGTGCCTGGAGTGTTCGCAGGGATGGTGAAGCTTTCTTT.